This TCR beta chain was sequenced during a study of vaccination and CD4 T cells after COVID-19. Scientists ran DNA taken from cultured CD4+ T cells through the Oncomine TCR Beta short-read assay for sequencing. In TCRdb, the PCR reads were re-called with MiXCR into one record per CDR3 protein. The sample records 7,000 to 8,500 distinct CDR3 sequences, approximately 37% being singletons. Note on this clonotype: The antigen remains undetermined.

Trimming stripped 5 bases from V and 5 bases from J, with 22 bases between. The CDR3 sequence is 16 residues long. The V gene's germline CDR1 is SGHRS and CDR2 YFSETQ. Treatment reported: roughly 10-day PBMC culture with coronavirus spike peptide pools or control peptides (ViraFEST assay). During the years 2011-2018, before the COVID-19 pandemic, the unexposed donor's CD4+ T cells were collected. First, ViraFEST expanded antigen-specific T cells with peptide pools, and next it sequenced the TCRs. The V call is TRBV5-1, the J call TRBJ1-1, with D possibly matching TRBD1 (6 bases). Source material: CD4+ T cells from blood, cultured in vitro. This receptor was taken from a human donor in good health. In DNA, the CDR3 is TGCGCCAGCAGGACAGGAGCGGGGGCCGGGGAAACTGAAGCTTTCTTT. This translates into CASRTGAGAGETEAFF.